One and the same sample provided the 30 T cell receptor beta chains below, sequenced in a study of OX40 agonist ivuxolimab in advanced cancers. TCRdb keeps only in-frame clones here, not all; method: immunoSEQ multiplex PCR. The repertoire has roughly 90,000 clones, approximately 85% of them found once; the top ten carry roughly 0.22%. Sequencing was performed on CD4+ or CD8+ T cells sorted from blood, taken in a trial of the OX40 agonist ivuxolimab. The source of these receptors is an adult with an advanced solid tumor such as melanoma, head and neck, liver or kidney cancer.

V usage is TRBV18 and J usage is TRBJ2-5; D ambiguous. The V end lost 5 bases, the J end lost 3 bases, and 4 bases lay between the germline ends. CDR1 is KGHSH, CDR2 LQKENI, per germline. The CDR3 is 11 residues long. The CDR3 protein is CASSAKETQYF. The CDR3 DNA reads as TGTGCCAGCTCAGCTAAAGAGACCCAGTACTTC.

This chain connects TRBV13 to TRBJ2-3; D gene unclear. Trimming stripped 4 bases from V and 3 bases from J, with 17 bases between. Germline loops: CDR1 PRHDT, CDR2 FYEKMQ (reference sequence). The CDR3 has 16 residues. CDR3 residues: CASSSTTGLGTDTQYF. The CDR3 DNA reads as TGTGCCAGCAGCTCGACGACCGGTTTGGGAACAGATACGCAGTATTTT.

V and J are TRBV18 and TRBJ1-4; possibly TRBD1 for D (5 bases). Germline V gene lookup returns CDR1 KGHSH and CDR2 LQKENI. Trimming removed 3 bases from V and 5 bases from J, with 13 bases in between. The CDR3 spans 15 residues. The CDR3 reads CASSPFGTGNEKLFF. The CDR3 bases are TGTGCCAGCTCACCGTTCGGGACGGGCAATGAAAAACTGTTTTTT.

The V gene is TRBV5-1, the J gene TRBJ2-7; the match to TRBD1 covers 7 bases. Germline CDR1 and CDR2: SGHRS and YFSETQ. The CDR3 consists of 13 residues. The junction had 2 bases not matched to a gene; V was cut back by 2 bases and J by 3 bases. The CDR3 nucleotides are TGCGCCAGCAGCTTTACAGGGGACTACGAGCAGTACTTC. This sequence encodes CASSFTGDYEQYF.

The chain employs TRBV19 and TRBJ1-1, with 8 bases that match TRBD1. The CDR3 is 16 amino acids. V was clipped by 0 bases and J by 11 bases; unmatched bases: 14. Per germline, CDR1 LNHDA and CDR2 SQIVND (reference sequence). CDR3 in DNA: TGTGCCAGTAGTATAGATCCGGGACAGGATTATCCCCCGGCTTTCTTT. Its translation: CASSIDPGQDYPPAFF.

V gene TRBV23-1 combines with J gene TRBJ2-5; 8 bases agree with TRBD1. TRBV23-1 is an ORF, with its function uncertain. Trimming took 3 bases from V and 2 from J; bases not matched to a gene: 5. The CDR3 covers 15 residues. The DNA of the CDR3 is TGCGCCAGCAGTCAGGAGGGACAGGAACAAGAGACCCAGTACTTC. Protein product: CASSQEGQEQETQYF.

The CDR3 protein is CASSWRGSGEKLFF. CDR3 DNA sequence: TGCGCCAGCAGCTGGCGGGGTTCTGGGGAAAAACTGTTTTTT. This chain connects TRBV5-1 to TRBJ1-4; D uncertain. Deletions cut 3 bases from V and 8 bases from J, with 14 bases between. CDR1 SGHRS and CDR2 YFSETQ come from the germline V gene. The CDR3 runs 14 residues.

In its sample, this clone was seen once. J is TRBJ2-7 and V is TRBV5-1; the D gene is possibly TRBD2 (5 bases). Germline V gives CDR1 SGHRS, CDR2 YFSETQ. V lost 0 bases and J lost 4, with 11 bases in between. This CDR3 is built from 14 residues. As DNA, the CDR3 is TGCGCCAGCAGCTTGGCGGACTCCAATTACGAGCAGTACTTC. Amino acid sequence: CASSLADSNYEQYF.

The chain links TRBV25-1 to TRBJ1-1; D might be TRBD1 (5 bases). CDR3 length: 13 residues. Trimming removed 9 bases from V and 3 bases from J, with 14 bases in between. Germline values: CDR1 MGHDK, CDR2 SYGVNS. This CDR3 reads CASGQGGDTEAFF. CDR3 in DNA: TGTGCCAGTGGGCAGGGAGGCGACACTGAAGCTTTCTTT.

J is TRBJ2-1 and V is TRBV5-1, with 8 bases identical to TRBD2. Germline-derived CDR1 and CDR2 are SGHRS and YFSETQ. The CDR3 is 14 residues long. J gave up 8 bases and V 2 bases, and 6 bases lay outside the gene matches. The CDR3 DNA follows: TGCGCCAGCAGCTTATTGCAAGCGGGGGATGAGCAGTTCTTC. Protein product: CASSLLQAGDEQFF.

The rearrangement links TRBV28 to TRBJ1-1; no clear D gene. Trimming took off 2 bases at V and 0 bases at J, with 10 bases between the two ends. The CDR3 is 15 residues long. Germline V lookup: CDR1 MDHEN, CDR2 SYDVKM. The CDR3 loop is CASSLTAGLNTEAFF. CDR3 nucleotide sequence: TGTGCCAGCAGTTTAACGGCAGGTTTGAACACTGAAGCTTTCTTT.

The DNA for the CDR3 is TGTGCCAGCAGCCGTGGCGCGGTGGATGACACTGAAGCTTTCTTT. Translated: CASSRGAVDDTEAFF. The V call is TRBV4-2, the J call TRBJ1-1; no definite D call. The CDR3 spans 15 residues. Trimming took 4 bases from V and 3 from J, leaving 15 bases between them. Per germline, CDR1 LGHNA and CDR2 YNFKEQ.

This chain joins TRBV28 and TRBJ2-5; 9 positions match TRBD1. This CDR3 is built from 15 residues. Unmatched junction bases numbered 6, after V lost 4 bases and J lost 3 bases. CDR1 and CDR2 (germline): MDHEN, SYDVKM. CDR3 amino acids: CASSSFGTGKETQYF. CDR3 nucleotides: TGTGCCAGCAGTTCCTTCGGGACAGGGAAAGAGACCCAGTACTTC.

The J gene is TRBJ2-2, the V gene TRBV7-8; 7 positions match TRBD1. J lost 1 base, V lost 5 bases, and 4 bases had no gene match. The CDR3 has 15 residues. Germline V gene data show CDR1 as SGHVS and CDR2 as FQNEAQ. The CDR3 sequence: CASSRGTENTGELFF. The CDR3 DNA reads TGTGCCAGCAGCCGAGGGACAGAGAACACCGGGGAGCTGTTTTTT.

This sequence joins TRBV7-8 and TRBJ1-1, with D tentatively TRBD1 (5 bases). Germline lookup yields CDR1 SGHVS and CDR2 FQNEAQ. Trimming pared 4 bases from V and 11 bases from J, leaving 17 bases between. The CDR3 totals 13 residues. The CDR3 DNA reads as TGTGCCAGCAGCTACCGGGACCGTCTTGGGGCTTTCTTT. Translation gives CASSYRDRLGAFF.

This clone appeared a single time. The chain couples TRBV18 to TRBJ2-7, with D uncertain. The CDR3 length is 14 residues. V was cut by 0 bases and J by 1 base, with 7 bases left in between. Germline V gene lookup returns CDR1 KGHSH and CDR2 LQKENI. CDR3 sequence reads: CASSPPARSYEQYV. The CDR3 DNA sequence: TGTGCCAGCTCACCACCGGCCCGATCCTACGAGCAGTACGTC.

The V gene is TRBV7-3, the J gene TRBJ1-4; D possibly corresponds to TRBD1 (5 bases). The V end lost 4 bases, the J end lost 10 bases, and 19 bases lay between the germline ends. Germline V CDR1 and CDR2: SGHTA, FQGTGA. The CDR3 runs 15 residues. CDR3 residues: CASSSHGGDSGKLFF. CDR3 coding DNA: TGTGCCAGCAGCTCCCACGGGGGGGATAGCGGAAAACTGTTTTTT. The full variable domain, in which reference TRBV7-3 and TRBJ1-4 provide the parts outside the CDR3, is GAGVSQTPSNKVTEKGKYVELRCDPISGHTALYWYRQSLGQGPEFLIYFQGTGAADDSGLPNDRFFAVRPEGSVSTLKIQRTERGDSAVYLCASSSHGGDSGKLFFGSGTQLSVL.

This clone has a handful of counts. This chain connects TRBV5-5 to TRBJ2-3; 8 nucleotides match TRBD2. V lost 0 bases and J lost 0; bases outside the gene matches: 3. Per germline, CDR1 SGHKS and CDR2 YYEKEE (reference sequence). The length of the CDR3 is 16 residues. This CDR3 reads CASSLALAGSTDTQYF. CDR3 in DNA: TGTGCCAGCAGCTTGGCTTTAGCGGGGAGCACAGATACGCAGTATTTT.

The chain joins TRBV5-6 to TRBJ2-6, with no clear D. This CDR3 contains 16 residues. CDR1 and CDR2 from the germline V gene are SGHDT and YYEEEE. Trimming removed 0 bases from V and 4 bases from J, with 11 bases in between. The CDR3 DNA follows: TGTGCCAGCAGCTTGGCCTCCGGGTCCGGGGCCAACGTCCTGACTTTC. Residues: CASSLASGSGANVLTF.

CDR3 DNA sequence: TGTGCTAGTGGTTGTCCCGCGGGAGTAAAAGAGACCCAGTACTTC. This translates into CASGCPAGVKETQYF. The chain combines TRBV12-5 with TRBJ2-5; TRBD2 matches at 7 bases. The germline V gene encodes CDR1 LGHNT and CDR2 FRNRAP. Trimming removed 4 bases from V and 3 bases from J; junction bases left unmatched: 8. The CDR3 covers 15 residues.

This chain joins TRBV4-3 and TRBJ2-7; 9 nucleotides agree with TRBD2. This CDR3 has 18 amino acids. Per germline, CDR1 LGHNA and CDR2 YSLEER. The V segment lost 6 bases and the J segment 4 bases; nucleotides outside the gene matches: 19. The CDR3, as DNA: TGCGCCAGCAGTAAAGCCCTAATTGCGGCGGGAGGGGGATACGAGCAGTACTTC. It encodes CASSKALIAAGGGYEQYF.

The sample holds a few counts of this clone. The V and J genes are TRBV6-5 and TRBJ2-7; 8 bases are shared with TRBD2. The CDR3 runs 14 residues. Germline loops: CDR1 MNHEY, CDR2 SVGAGI. The V segment lost 4 bases and the J segment 2 bases; nucleotides outside the gene matches: 4. The DNA of the CDR3 is TGTGCCAGCAGTTTCAGCGGGGGAACCTACGAGCAGTACTTC. This encodes CASSFSGGTYEQYF.

The rearrangement links TRBV7-9 to TRBJ1-1; D is uncertain. The CDR3 length is 10 residues. With 9 bases removed from V and 6 bases from J, the gap between germline ends came to 8 bases. Germline V gene lookup returns CDR1 SEHNR and CDR2 FQNEAQ (reference sequence). CDR3 coding DNA: TGTGCCAGTGGCTTCCCTGAAGCTTTCTTT. Translated, it gives CASGFPEAFF.

J is TRBJ2-7 and V is TRBV2; maybe TRBD2 (6 bases). The CDR3 spans 14 residues. The germline CDR1 and CDR2 sequences are SNHLY and FYNNEI. V shed 7 bases and J shed 6 bases, with 19 bases lying between them. In nucleotides, the CDR3 is TGTGCCAGCATAGGATTCCGGCGCGGGACCGAGCAGTACTTC. This encodes CASIGFRRGTEQYF.

The chain couples TRBV7-3 to TRBJ1-1; TRBD1 matches at 9 bases. Germline V gene data show CDR1 as SGHTA and CDR2 as FQGTGA. The V segment lost 5 bases and the J segment 0 bases; nucleotides outside the gene matches: 10. The CDR3 loop spans 17 amino acids. The CDR3 coding sequence is TGTGCCAGCAGCCAACCGGACAGGGGAATGCTGAACACTGAAGCTTTCTTT. Its translation: CASSQPDRGMLNTEAFF.

V and J are TRBV6-5 and TRBJ2-5, with TRBD1 matching 11 bases. This CDR3 region has 16 residues. The V gene end was trimmed by 2 bases and the J gene end by 4 bases; junction bases not matched to a gene: 6. The germline gives CDR1 MNHEY, CDR2 SVGAGI. The CDR3 loop reads CASSYGQGAKGETQYF. The CDR3 DNA follows: TGTGCCAGCAGTTACGGACAGGGGGCGAAGGGAGAGACCCAGTACTTC.

The chain recombines TRBV4-1 with TRBJ2-3; 10 bases match TRBD2. CDR3 length: 18 amino acids. V trimming: 0 bases; J trimming: 4 bases; junction bases outside the gene matches: 10. CDR1 and CDR2 (germline): MGHRA, YSYEKL. The CDR3 loop is CASSQDLAGSGGADTQYF. The DNA for the CDR3 is TGCGCCAGCAGCCAAGATTTGGCGGGGAGCGGGGGGGCAGATACGCAGTATTTT.

V usage is TRBV27 and J usage is TRBJ2-6; no definite D call. With 3 bases removed from V and 4 bases from J, the gap between germline ends came to 13 bases. The CDR3 sequence is 16 residues long. The germline gives CDR1 MNHEY, CDR2 SMNVEV (reference sequence). CDR3 sequence: CASSFYVLDGANVLTF. The CDR3, as DNA: TGTGCCAGCAGTTTTTATGTCCTCGACGGGGCCAACGTCCTGACTTTC.

This clone was observed once. This sequence joins TRBV6-6 and TRBJ1-6; D gene ambiguous. Germline V gene lookup returns CDR1 MNHNY and CDR2 SVGAGI (reference sequence). Trimming left V 2 bases short and J 7 bases short, with 15 bases between. The CDR3 runs 16 residues. CDR3 coding DNA: TGTGCCAGCAGTTACATCGTGCGCCTCGGGAATTCACCCCTCCACTTT. Translated: CASSYIVRLGNSPLHF.

The V call is TRBV18, the J call TRBJ1-1; possible D gene TRBD1, 6 bases. The CDR3 consists of 15 residues. Between the trimmed V and J ends, which lost 1 base and 1 base, there was a span of 10 bases. CDR1 KGHSH and CDR2 LQKENI come from the germline V gene. The CDR3 DNA is TGTGCCAGCTCACCACTGGACAGCGAGAACACTGAAGCTTTCTTT. Translated: CASSPLDSENTEAFF.